The 25 T cell receptor beta chains below all came from one sample that was sequenced in a study of molecular identifiers for immune sequencing clone quantification. TCRdb re-analysed the PCR reads in MiXCR, keeping a single row per CDR3 protein. The sample holds over 600,000 distinct CDR3 sequences, just under 20% seen once. Sequencing used naive CD8+ T cells from blood, with Jurkat cell RNA spiked in. The subset was: FACS-sorted CD8+CD4-CCR7+CD45RA+ naive T cells. These receptor sequences come from a human donor in good health. Some libraries in this study had Jurkat cell RNA spiked in.

This clonotype was counted ten times or more. CDR3 in amino acids: CAWSRGPYNEQFF. The CDR3 DNA reads TGTGCCTGGTCCCGGGGCCCGTACAATGAGCAGTTCTTC. The chain carries TRBV30 and TRBJ2-1; D tentatively reads TRBD1 or TRBD2 (5 bases each). Trimming left V 5 bases short and J 4 bases short, with 12 bases between. The CDR3 loop spans 13 amino acids. In germline, CDR1 is GTSNPN, CDR2 SVGIG (reference sequence). Using reference TRBV30 and TRBJ2-1 for the parts outside the CDR3, the full variable domain is SQTIHQWPATLVQPVGSPLSLECTVEGTSNPNLYWYRQAAGRGLQLLFYSVGIGQISSEVPQNLSASRPQDRQFILSSKKLLLSDSGFYLCAWSRGPYNEQFFGPGTRLTVL.

Of note for this clonotype: One end of the junction does not line up with germline, which may come from a read error. The CDR3, as DNA: TGTGCCAACAGTTACTCGATAGATCGAGGTGGACTAGCCTACAATGAGCAGTTCTTC. Translating it yields CANSYSIDRGGLAYNEQFF. V usage is TRBV6-5 and J usage is TRBJ2-1; TRBD2 matches 7 bases. The length of the CDR3 is 19 residues. Per the germline V gene, CDR1 is MNHEY and CDR2 is SVGAGI.

With respect to this clonotype: A much bigger clone sits one base away, suggesting this may be a read error. The chain uses TRBV28 and TRBJ2-7; unclear D gene. V was clipped by 6 bases and J by 5 bases, with 14 bases between them. The germline V gene encodes CDR1 MDHEN and CDR2 SYDVKM. The CDR3 has 13 residues. This CDR3 is CASRGNSDHEQYF. The CDR3 DNA follows: TGTGCCAGCAGGGGGAATTCCGACCACGAGCAGTACTTC.

In this sample, this clonotype turned up many times. V is TRBV30 and J is TRBJ2-3; D is ambiguous. The CDR3 has 12 residues. The germline CDR1 and CDR2 sequences are GTSNPN and SVGIG (reference sequence). V was cut by 1 base and J by 9 bases, with 11 bases left in between. CDR3 protein: CAWSGARSTQYF. CDR3 in DNA: TGTGCCTGGAGTGGTGCCAGATCAACGCAGTATTTT. The full variable domain, completed using reference TRBV30 and TRBJ2-3, is SQTIHQWPATLVQPVGSPLSLECTVEGTSNPNLYWYRQAAGRGLQLLFYSVGIGQISSEVPQNLSASRPQDRQFILSSKKLLLSDSGFYLCAWSGARSTQYFGPGTRLTVL.

As concerns this clonotype: Compared with germline, one end of the junction differs, possibly owing to a read error. This chain links TRBV20-1 with TRBJ2-5; 10 nucleotides match TRBD2. The CDR3 is 17 residues long. Per germline, CDR1 DFQATT and CDR2 SNEGSKA (reference sequence). Here the CDR3 reads CSARGTRSGGALEAQYF. DNA for the CDR3: TGCAGTGCTAGAGGGACTAGAAGCGGGGGGGCCTTAGAGGCCCAGTACTTC.

Comments on this clonotype: A read error may explain this, as a much larger clone is one base away. The rearrangement links TRBV10-3 to TRBJ1-1; D gene uncertain. CDR1 and CDR2 from the germline V gene are ENHRY and SYGVKD. The length of the CDR3 is 13 residues. The CDR3 sequence: CAIKATLGTKAFF. The CDR3 nucleotides are TGTGCCATCAAGGCGACATTGGGCACTAAAGCTTTCTTT.

This clonotype was detected many times. This chain links TRBV6-1 with TRBJ2-7, with a tentative D call TRBD2 (6 bases). The germline V gene encodes CDR1 MNHNS and CDR2 SASEGT. The CDR3 runs to 13 residues. V lost 8 bases and J lost 3, with 14 bases in between. DNA for the CDR3: TGTGCCAGCTCCGGGACTCTCTTCTACGAGCAGTACTTC. Protein product: CASSGTLFYEQYF.

This clonotype has ten or more counts. The V call is TRBV7-9, the J call TRBJ2-7; tentatively, D is TRBD2 (5 bases). Trimming stripped 5 bases from V and 2 bases from J, with 10 bases between. The CDR3 contains 13 residues. Germline V lookup: CDR1 SEHNR, CDR2 FQNEAQ (reference sequence). The CDR3 reads CASSADGTYEQYF. DNA for the CDR3: TGTGCCAGCAGCGCAGACGGGACCTACGAGCAGTACTTC.

The sample holds a few counts of this clonotype. A much larger clone differs from this one at a single base, so this may be a read error. The chain uses TRBV9 and TRBJ2-1; TRBD2 matches 7 bases. The CDR3 is made up of 16 amino acids. Losses at the gene ends were 3 bases for V and 7 bases for J; bases not matched to a gene: 13. Germline V gene data show CDR1 as SGDLS and CDR2 as YYNGEE. This chain's CDR3 is CASSALVGGPGNEQFF. CDR3 sequence (DNA): TGTGCCAGCAGCGCTCTAGTGGGAGGGCCGGGGAATGAGCAGTTCTTC.

This clonotype was observed at least ten times. The chain has TRBV7-2 and TRBJ2-1; unclear D gene. The V end was cut by 1 base, the J end by 0 bases, with 10 bases between. Germline V lookup: CDR1 SGHTA, CDR2 FQGNSA. The CDR3 loop spans 16 amino acids. The CDR3 region is CASSLGTQSSYNEQFF. DNA for the CDR3: TGTGCCAGCAGCTTAGGGACCCAGAGCTCCTACAATGAGCAGTTCTTC.

This clonotype was counted a few times. This chain links TRBV28 with TRBJ1-5, with D tentatively TRBD2 (6 bases). The J call is doubtful: the DNA matches TRBJ2-3 better. Germline V gene data show CDR1 as MDHEN and CDR2 as SYDVKM. The CDR3 sequence is 15 residues long. For the CDR3, the DNA is TGTGCCAGCAGTTTACGGGACTTTAGCAATCAGCCCCAGTATTTT. Translation: CASSLRDFSNQPQYF.

This clonotype has only a few counts. The chain uses TRBV27 and TRBJ1-1; D gene ambiguous. The CDR3 sequence is 13 residues long. Trimming took 9 bases from V and 3 from J, leaving 14 bases between them. Germline CDR1 and CDR2: MNHEY and SMNVEV (reference sequence). Here the CDR3 DNA reads TGTGCCAGTAGAGTGATCCCGGACACTGAAGCTTTCTTT. It translates to CASRVIPDTEAFF.

This clonotype occurred many times. This chain joins TRBV19 and TRBJ1-5; 7 nucleotides agree with TRBD1. Germline V gives CDR1 LNHDA, CDR2 SQIVND (reference sequence). The CDR3 spans 15 residues. The trim removed 5 bases at V and 4 bases at J, leaving 8 bases unmatched. CDR3 in amino acids: CASSWGQRSNQPQHF. DNA of the CDR3: TGTGCCAGTAGTTGGGGACAGCGCTCTAATCAGCCCCAGCATTTT.

This clonotype appeared once. A single base separates this from a much larger clone, so it may be a read error. V and J are TRBV28 and TRBJ1-1; tentative D call: TRBD1 (6 bases). The CDR3 spans 14 residues. The germline CDR1 and CDR2 sequences are MDHEN and SYDVKM. The CDR3 DNA reads as TGTGCCAGCAGGGACGACAGGATGAACACTGAAGCTTCCTTT. It specifies CASRDDRMNTEASF.

On this clonotype: The CDR3 does not end in the conserved phenylalanine or tryptophan, so this is likely a read error. The V and J genes are TRBV11-2 and TRBJ2-5; either TRBD1 or TRBD2 may fit D (5 bases each). Trimming cost V 5 bases and J 0 bases, with 28 bases left between them. This CDR3 is built from 20 residues. Per germline, CDR1 SGHAT and CDR2 FQNNGV. CDR3 amino acids: CASSHAIDGAPPSYQETQYC. The CDR3 DNA follows: TGTGCCAGCAGCCACGCAATTGACGGGGCCCCGCCGTCGTACCAAGAGACCCAGTACTGC.

This clonotype was seen many times. The chain couples TRBV21-1 to TRBJ2-3; the table gives TRBD1 as D, unverified against the DNA. TRBV21-1 is a pseudogene locus. The CDR3 contains 16 residues. The CDR3 nucleotides read TGTGCCAGCAGCAAAGAACAGGGGGGATTCACAGATACGCAGTATTTT. It codes for CASSKEQGGFTDTQYF.

This clonotype was seen many times. The rearrangement uses TRBV19 and TRBJ1-5, with 8 bases that match TRBD1. The trim removed 8 bases at V and 6 bases at J, leaving 6 bases unmatched. From germline, CDR1 is LNHDA and CDR2 SQIVND (reference sequence). The CDR3 has 13 amino acids. The chain's CDR3 is CASAGQGLQPQHF. CDR3 DNA sequence: TGTGCCAGTGCCGGACAGGGACTTCAGCCCCAGCATTTT.

This clonotype was picked up a small number of times. This may be a read error: a much more frequent sequence differs by one nucleotide. The chain carries TRBV4-3 and TRBJ2-2; 7 nucleotides agree with TRBD2. The J segment lost 6 bases and the V segment lost 8 bases, leaving 6 bases of the junction unmatched. The CDR3 sequence is 13 residues long. Germline-derived CDR1 and CDR2 are LGHNA and YSLEER. CDR3: CASDNGGAGELFF. DNA of the CDR3: TGCGCCAGCGACAATGGGGGGGCCGGGGAGCTGTTTTTT.

About this clonotype: With a much larger clone just one base away, this may be a read error. The chain recombines TRBV6-5 with TRBJ2-1; TRBD2 is a possible D gene (6 bases). Germline values: CDR1 MNHEY, CDR2 SVGAGI. The CDR3 spans 14 residues. This chain's CDR3 is CASSPGALRDEQSF. The CDR3 bases are TGTGCCAGCAGTCCCGGGGCCCTGCGGGATGAGCAGTCCTTC.

This clonotype was counted only a few times. This chain uses TRBV20-1 with TRBJ2-5, with TRBD1 identical over 8 bases. V dropped 5 bases and J dropped 2; count of bases not matched to a gene: 4. The CDR3 consists of 13 residues. The V gene's germline CDR1 is DFQATT and CDR2 SNEGSKA (reference sequence). The CDR3 coding sequence is TGCAGTGCTCGAGGACAGGGACAAGAGACCCAGTACTTC. It codes for CSARGQGQETQYF.

To note about this clonotype: This clone may be a read error of a much larger clone one base away. This chain links TRBV6-2 or TRBV6-3 with TRBJ1-1; unclear D gene. The germline V gene encodes CDR1 MNHEY and CDR2 SVGEGT. This CDR3 contains 14 residues. The CDR3 sequence is CASGYPKLNTEAFF. CDR3 nucleotides: TGTGCCAGCGGTTACCCAAAATTGAACACTGAAGCTTTCTTT.

A note on this clonotype: Germline and junction disagree at one end, which may indicate a read error. This rearrangement joins TRBV5-6 to TRBJ2-1; 8 nucleotides line up with TRBD2. Germline V gene data show CDR1 as SGHDT and CDR2 as YYEEEE. This CDR3 spans 13 amino acids. This CDR3 is CASSLDPGLEARF. The CDR3 nucleotides read TGTGCCAGCAGCCTAGATCCGGGACTAGAGGCCCGTTTC.

This clonotype was detected ten times or more. This sequence joins TRBV5-4 and TRBJ2-7, with D perhaps given as TRBD1 or TRBD2 (5 bases each). The CDR3 is made up of 12 amino acids. Germline V lookup: CDR1 SGHNT, CDR2 YYREEE (reference sequence). Trimming shortened V by 0 bases and J by 6 bases, and 7 bases separated the two germline ends. The CDR3 DNA sequence: TGTGCCAGCAGCTTGGTCGGGACCGAGCAGTACTTC. It translates to CASSLVGTEQYF.

A few counts support this clonotype. The chain links TRBV18 to TRBJ2-2; D unresolved. This CDR3 is 15 amino acids long. Trimming left V 5 bases short and J 6 bases short, with 16 bases between. Germline V gene sequence: CDR1 KGHSH, CDR2 LQKENI. CDR3 sequence (DNA): TGTGCCAGCTCATTGAAGGCAGGCGAGGCCGGGGAGCTGTTTTTT. Residues: CASSLKAGEAGELFF.

The table lists this clonotype with a few counts. This rearrangement joins TRBV12-3 or TRBV12-4 to TRBJ2-5, with D possibly TRBD2 on 5 matching bases. The CDR3 has 14 residues. The germline V and J ends were trimmed by 4 bases and 1 base, with 10 bases remaining between them. The CDR3 loop is CASSYEGIQETQYF. CDR3 coding DNA: TGTGCCAGCAGTTATGAGGGTATCCAAGAGACCCAGTACTTC.